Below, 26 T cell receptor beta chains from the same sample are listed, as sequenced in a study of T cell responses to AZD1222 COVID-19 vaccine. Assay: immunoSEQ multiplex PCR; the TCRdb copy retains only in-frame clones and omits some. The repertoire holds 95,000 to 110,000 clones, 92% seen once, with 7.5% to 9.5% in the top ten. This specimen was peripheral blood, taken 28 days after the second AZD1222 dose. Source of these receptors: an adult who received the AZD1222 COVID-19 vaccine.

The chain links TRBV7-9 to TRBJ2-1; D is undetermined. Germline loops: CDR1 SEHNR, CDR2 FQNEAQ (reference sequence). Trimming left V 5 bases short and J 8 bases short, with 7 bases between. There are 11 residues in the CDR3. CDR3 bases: TGTGCCAGCAGCCAAACATATGAGCAGTTCTTC. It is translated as CASSQTYEQFF. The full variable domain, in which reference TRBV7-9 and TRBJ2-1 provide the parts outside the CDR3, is DTGVSQNPRHKITKRGQNVTFRCDPISEHNRLYWYRQTLGQGPEFLTYFQNEAQLEKSRLLSDRFSAERPKGSFSTLEIQRTEQGDSAMYLCASSQTYEQFFGPGTRLTVL.

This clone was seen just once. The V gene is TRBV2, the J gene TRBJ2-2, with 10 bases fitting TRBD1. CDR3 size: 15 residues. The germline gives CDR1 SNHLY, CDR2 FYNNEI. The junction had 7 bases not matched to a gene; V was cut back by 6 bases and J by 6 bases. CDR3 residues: CASSRRQGAAGELFF. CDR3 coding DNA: TGTGCCAGCAGCCGAAGACAGGGGGCCGCCGGGGAGCTGTTTTTT.

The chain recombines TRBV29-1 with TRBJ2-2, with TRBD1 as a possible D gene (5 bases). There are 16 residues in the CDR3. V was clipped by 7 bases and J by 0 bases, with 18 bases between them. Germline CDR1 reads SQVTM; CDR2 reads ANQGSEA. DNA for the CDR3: TGCAGCGCCACCGGACACAGGTCCGCGAACACCGGGGAGCTGTTTTTT. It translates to CSATGHRSANTGELFF.

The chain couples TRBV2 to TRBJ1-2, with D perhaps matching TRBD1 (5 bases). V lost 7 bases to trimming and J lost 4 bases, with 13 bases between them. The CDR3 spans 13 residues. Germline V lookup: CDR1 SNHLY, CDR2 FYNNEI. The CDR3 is CASILTGPYGYTF. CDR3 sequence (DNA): TGTGCCAGCATCCTCACGGGGCCCTATGGCTACACCTTC. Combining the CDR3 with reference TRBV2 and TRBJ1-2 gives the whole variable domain EPEVTQTPSHQVTQMGQEVILRCVPISNHLYFYWYRQILGQKVEFLVSFYNNEISEKSEIFDDQFSVERPDGSNFTLKIRSTKLEDSAMYFCASILTGPYGYTFGSGTRLTVV.

CDR3 sequence reads: CASSSAGTETYEQYF. CDR3 coding DNA: TGTGCCAGCAGCTCCGCCGGGACGGAGACCTACGAGCAGTACTTC. The rearrangement links TRBV7-8 to TRBJ2-7; D might be TRBD1 or TRBD2, each matching 5 bases. Germline CDR1 SGHVS, CDR2 FQNEAQ. V was shortened by 4 bases and J by 2 bases, with 15 bases between the two germline ends. This CDR3 has 15 amino acids.

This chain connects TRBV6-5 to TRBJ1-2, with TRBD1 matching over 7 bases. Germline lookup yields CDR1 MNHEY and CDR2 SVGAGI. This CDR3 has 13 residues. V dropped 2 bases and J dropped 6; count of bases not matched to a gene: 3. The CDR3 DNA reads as TGTGCCAGCAGTTACAGGGGGCTAAATGGCTACACCTTC. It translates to CASSYRGLNGYTF.

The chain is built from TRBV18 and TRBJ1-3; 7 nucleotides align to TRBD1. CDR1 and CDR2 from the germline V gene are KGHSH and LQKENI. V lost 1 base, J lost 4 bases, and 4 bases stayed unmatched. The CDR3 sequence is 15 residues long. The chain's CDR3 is CASSPQGAGGNTIYF. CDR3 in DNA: TGTGCCAGCTCACCACAGGGGGCAGGCGGAAACACCATATATTTT.

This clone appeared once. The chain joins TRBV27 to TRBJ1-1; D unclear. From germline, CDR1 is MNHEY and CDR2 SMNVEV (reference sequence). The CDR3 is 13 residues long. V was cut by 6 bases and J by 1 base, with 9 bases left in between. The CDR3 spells CASSLHRNTEAFF. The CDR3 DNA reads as TGTGCCAGCAGCCTACATAGGAACACTGAAGCTTTCTTT.

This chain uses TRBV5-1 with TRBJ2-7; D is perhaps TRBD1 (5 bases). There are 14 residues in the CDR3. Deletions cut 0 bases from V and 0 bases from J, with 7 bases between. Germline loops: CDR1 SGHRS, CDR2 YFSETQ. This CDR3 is CASSLGQISYEQYF. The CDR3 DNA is TGCGCCAGCAGCTTGGGACAGATCTCCTACGAGCAGTACTTC.

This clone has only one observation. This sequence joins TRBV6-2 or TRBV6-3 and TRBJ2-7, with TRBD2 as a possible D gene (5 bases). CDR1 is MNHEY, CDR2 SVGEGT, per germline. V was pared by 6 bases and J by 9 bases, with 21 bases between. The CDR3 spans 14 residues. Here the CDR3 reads CASSPEGPPFGQYF. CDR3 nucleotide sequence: TGTGCCAGCAGCCCCGAGGGCCCCCCCTTCGGGCAGTACTTC.

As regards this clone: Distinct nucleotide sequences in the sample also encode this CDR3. The CDR3 loop reads CASSLGNNQPQHF. The CDR3 region has the DNA TGTGCCAGCAGCTTAGGAAACAATCAGCCCCAGCATTTT. The rearrangement uses TRBV7-9 and TRBJ1-5; no clear D gene. V lost 1 base, J lost 3 bases, and 4 bases lay in between. This CDR3 has 13 amino acids. CDR1 and CDR2 from the germline V gene are SEHNR and FQNEAQ (reference sequence).

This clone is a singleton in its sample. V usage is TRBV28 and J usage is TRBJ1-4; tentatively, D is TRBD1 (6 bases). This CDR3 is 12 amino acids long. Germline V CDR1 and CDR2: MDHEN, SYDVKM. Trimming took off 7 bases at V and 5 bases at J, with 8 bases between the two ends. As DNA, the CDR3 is TGTGCCAGCAAACAGGGAAATGAAAAACTGTTTTTT. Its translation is CASKQGNEKLFF. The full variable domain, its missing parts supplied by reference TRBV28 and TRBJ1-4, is DVKVTQSSRYLVKRTGEKVFLECVQDMDHENMFWYRQDPGLGLRLIYFSYDVKMKEKGDIPEGYSVSREKKERFSLILESASTNQTSMYLCASKQGNEKLFFGSGTQLSVL.

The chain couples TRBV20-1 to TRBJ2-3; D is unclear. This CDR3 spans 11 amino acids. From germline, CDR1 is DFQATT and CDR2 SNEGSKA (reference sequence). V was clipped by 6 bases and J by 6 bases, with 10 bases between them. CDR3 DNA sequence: TGCAGTGCCGACACTACCGATACGCAGTATTTT. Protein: CSADTTDTQYF.

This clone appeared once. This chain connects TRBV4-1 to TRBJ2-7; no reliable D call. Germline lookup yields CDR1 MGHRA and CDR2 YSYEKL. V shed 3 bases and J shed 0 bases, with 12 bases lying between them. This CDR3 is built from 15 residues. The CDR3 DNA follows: TGCGCCAGCAGCCAGACCTCCCCAGGCTCCTACGAGCAGTACTTC. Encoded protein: CASSQTSPGSYEQYF.

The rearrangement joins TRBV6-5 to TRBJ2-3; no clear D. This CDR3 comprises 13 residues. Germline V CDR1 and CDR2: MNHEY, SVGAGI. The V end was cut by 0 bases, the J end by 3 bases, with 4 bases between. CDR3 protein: CASSYSLTDTQYF. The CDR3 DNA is TGTGCCAGCAGTTACTCCCTGACAGATACGCAGTATTTT.

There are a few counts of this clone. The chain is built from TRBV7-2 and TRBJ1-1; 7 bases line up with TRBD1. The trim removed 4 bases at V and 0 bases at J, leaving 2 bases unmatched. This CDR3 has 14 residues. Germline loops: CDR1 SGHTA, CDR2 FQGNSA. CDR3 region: CASSSDRMNTEAFF. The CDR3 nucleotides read TGTGCCAGCAGCTCGGACAGGATGAACACTGAAGCTTTCTTT.

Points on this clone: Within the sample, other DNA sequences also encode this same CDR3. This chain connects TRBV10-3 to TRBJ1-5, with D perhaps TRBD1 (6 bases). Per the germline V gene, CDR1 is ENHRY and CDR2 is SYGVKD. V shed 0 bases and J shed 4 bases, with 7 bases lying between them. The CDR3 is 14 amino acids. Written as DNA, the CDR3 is TGTGCCATCAGTGAGTCCACAGGGAATCAGCCCCAGCATTTT. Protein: CAISESTGNQPQHF.

In DNA form, the CDR3 reads TGTGCCAGCAGTCCCAGAGCAGGGAGCAATCAGCCCCAGCATTTT. Translating gives CASSPRAGSNQPQHF. The genes are TRBV27 and TRBJ1-5; the D gene is possibly TRBD1 (5 bases). Germline V gene sequence: CDR1 MNHEY, CDR2 SMNVEV (reference sequence). Trimming shortened V by 5 bases and J by 1 base, and 12 bases separated the two germline ends. This CDR3 comprises 15 residues.

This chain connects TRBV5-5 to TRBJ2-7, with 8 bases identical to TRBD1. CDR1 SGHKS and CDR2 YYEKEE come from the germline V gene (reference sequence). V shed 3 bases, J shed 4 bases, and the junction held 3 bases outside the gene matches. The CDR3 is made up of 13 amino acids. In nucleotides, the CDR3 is TGTGCCAGCAGCTGGGGACAGGCTTACGAGCAGTACTTC. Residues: CASSWGQAYEQYF.

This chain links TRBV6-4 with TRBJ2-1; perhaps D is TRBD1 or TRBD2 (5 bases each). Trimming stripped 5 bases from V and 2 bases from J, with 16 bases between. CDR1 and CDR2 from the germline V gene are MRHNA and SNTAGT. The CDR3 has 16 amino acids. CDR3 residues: CASSPRSVGAYNEQFF. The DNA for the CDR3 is TGTGCCAGCAGTCCACGGTCCGTGGGGGCCTACAATGAGCAGTTCTTC.

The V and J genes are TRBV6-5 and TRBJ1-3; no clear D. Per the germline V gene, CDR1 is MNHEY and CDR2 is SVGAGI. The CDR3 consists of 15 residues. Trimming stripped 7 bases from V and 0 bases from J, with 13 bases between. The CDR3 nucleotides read TGTGCCAGCATCTCCACCGGCGGCTCTGGAAACACCATATATTTT. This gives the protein CASISTGGSGNTIYF.

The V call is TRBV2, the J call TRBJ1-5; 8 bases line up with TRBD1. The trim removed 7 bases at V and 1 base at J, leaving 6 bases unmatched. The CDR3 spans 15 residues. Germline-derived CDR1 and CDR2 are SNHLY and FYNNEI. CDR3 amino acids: CASKGQGRSNQPQHF. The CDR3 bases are TGTGCCAGCAAAGGACAGGGTAGAAGCAATCAGCCCCAGCATTTT.

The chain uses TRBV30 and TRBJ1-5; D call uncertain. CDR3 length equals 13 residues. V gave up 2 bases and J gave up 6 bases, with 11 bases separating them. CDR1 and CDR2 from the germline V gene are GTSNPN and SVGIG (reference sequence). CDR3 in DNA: TGTGCCTGGAGTATAGGGTTGGGTCAGCCCCAGCATTTT. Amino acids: CAWSIGLGQPQHF.

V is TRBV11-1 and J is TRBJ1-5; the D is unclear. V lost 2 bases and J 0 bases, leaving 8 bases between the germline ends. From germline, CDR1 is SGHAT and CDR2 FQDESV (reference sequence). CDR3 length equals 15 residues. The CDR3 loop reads CASSLNSNSNQPQHF. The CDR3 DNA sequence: TGTGCCAGCAGCTTAAACAGTAATAGCAATCAGCCCCAGCATTTT.

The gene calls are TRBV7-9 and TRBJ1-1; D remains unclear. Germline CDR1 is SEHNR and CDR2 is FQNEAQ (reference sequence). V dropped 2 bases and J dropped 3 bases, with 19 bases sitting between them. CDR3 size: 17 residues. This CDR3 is CASSLSAMGIIDTEAFF. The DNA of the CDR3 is TGTGCCAGCAGCTTATCGGCAATGGGGATTATCGACACTGAAGCTTTCTTT.

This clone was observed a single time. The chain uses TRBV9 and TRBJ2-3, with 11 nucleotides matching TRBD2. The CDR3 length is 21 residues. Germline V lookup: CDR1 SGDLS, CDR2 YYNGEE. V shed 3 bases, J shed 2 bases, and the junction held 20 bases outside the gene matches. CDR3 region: CASSENKQGATSGGPTDTQYF. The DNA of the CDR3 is TGTGCCAGCAGCGAAAACAAACAGGGGGCAACTAGCGGGGGACCCACAGATACGCAGTATTTT.